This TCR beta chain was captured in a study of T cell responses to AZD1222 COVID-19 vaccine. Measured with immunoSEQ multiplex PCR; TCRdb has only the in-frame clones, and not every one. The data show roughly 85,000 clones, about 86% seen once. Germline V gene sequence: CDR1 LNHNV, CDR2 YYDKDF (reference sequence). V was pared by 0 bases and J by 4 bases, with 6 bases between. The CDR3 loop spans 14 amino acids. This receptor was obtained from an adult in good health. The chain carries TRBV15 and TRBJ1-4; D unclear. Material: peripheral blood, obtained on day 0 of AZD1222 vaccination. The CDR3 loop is CATSREPSNEKLFF. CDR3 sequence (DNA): TGTGCCACCAGCAGAGAGCCAAGTAATGAAAAACTGTTTTTT.